This entry features one T cell receptor beta chain sequence. Antigen specificity is unknown. The assay was immunoSEQ multiplex PCR, and TCRdb's table has in-frame clones only and misses some. The sample has about 150,000 clones; roughly 90% are singletons. The entry originates in a study of T cell responses to AZD1222 COVID-19 vaccine. Study results and limitations: Repertoire sampling occurred only after the peak T cell response. Increases in Spike-specific TCR breadth and depth were seen after two AZD1222 doses.

The CDR3 extends over 12 amino acids. V dropped 8 bases and J dropped 6 bases, with 12 bases sitting between them. Germline lookup yields CDR1 MDHEN and CDR2 SYDVKM. The chain uses TRBV28 and TRBJ2-3, with D maybe TRBD2 (6 bases). The source material was peripheral blood, sampled on day 0 of AZD1222 vaccination. This receptor was taken from an adult in good health. CDR3 DNA sequence: TGTGCCAGCCGAATACGGGGGGATACGCAGTATTTT. Translation: CASRIRGDTQYF.